This T cell receptor (beta chain) stems from a study of shared clonotypes between healthy human individuals. In the study overall: Each donor's CD4 naive and CD4 memory cells filled three plates apiece, CD8 naive two, and CD8 memory one.

Study results and caveats: The naive CD4 repertoires of a few donors were compared, and approximately 4.7% of clonotypes were shared.

The CDR3 runs to 13 residues. Deletions cut 8 bases from V and 0 bases from J, with 10 bases between. CDR1 is LNHNV and CDR2 is YYDKDF in the germline V gene (reference sequence). Points on this clone: Its antigen is still unknown.

Data came from immunoSEQ multiplex PCR; TCRdb stores just in-frame clones and leaves some out. The table includes about 700,000 clones, 74% detected once. The specimen was memory CD4+ T cells sorted from blood. Subset here: CD45RA-negative fraction. This clonotype was sampled from a young woman in good health. The chain combines TRBV15 with TRBJ1-1; D is uncertain. As DNA, the CDR3 is TGTGCCACCCGGCGTGGGTTGAACACTGAAGCTTTCTTT. It translates to CATRRGLNTEAFF. Looking up the rest from reference TRBV15 and TRBJ1-1 gives the full variable domain: DAMVIQNPRYQVTQFGKPVTLSCSQTLNHNVMYWYQQKSSQAPKLLFHYYDKDFNNEADTPDNFQSRRPNTSFCFLDIRSPGLGDTAMYLCATRRGLNTEAFFGQGTRLTVV.